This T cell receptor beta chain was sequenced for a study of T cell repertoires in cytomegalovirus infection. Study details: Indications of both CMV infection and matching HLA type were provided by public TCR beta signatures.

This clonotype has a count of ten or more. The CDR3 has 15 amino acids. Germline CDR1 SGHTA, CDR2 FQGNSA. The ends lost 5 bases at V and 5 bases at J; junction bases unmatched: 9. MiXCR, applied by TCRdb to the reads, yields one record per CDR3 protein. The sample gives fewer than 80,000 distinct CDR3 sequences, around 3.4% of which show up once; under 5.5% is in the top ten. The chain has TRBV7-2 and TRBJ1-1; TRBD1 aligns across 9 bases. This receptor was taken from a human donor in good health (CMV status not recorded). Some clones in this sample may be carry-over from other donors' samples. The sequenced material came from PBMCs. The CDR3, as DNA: TGTGCCAGCAGCGTACGACAGGGGGTGAGGACTGAAGCTTTCTTT. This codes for CASSVRQGVRTEAFF.